This record covers a single T cell receptor (beta chain). This sample is drawn from a study of blood T cell repertoires in COVID-19. Study-wide context: PBMCs, B-cell-depleted T cells, or T cells provided the cDNA or gDNA that made up the material.

Researchers sorted participants into cohorts using their self-reported clinical history. Before being deemed recovered, Cohort 3 donors had two negative PCRs, clearance, or symptom resolution. Authors' analysis steps: Counts of nucleated cells, estimated from reference gene primer amplification, were obtained. The table came from immunoSEQ multiplex PCR; TCRdb's copy has only in-frame clones and leaves some out. The V and J calls and clone size were taken over from that table, and D and trimming were inferred from the DNA. Counted here are some 260,000 clones, around 90% occurring once; the ten biggest clones make up approximately 2%. The TCR sequence derives from a woman between 18 and 29 years old who had recovered from COVID-19. The material sequenced was PBMCs or T cells enriched from blood (not recorded which).

CDR3 region: CASSIVGQYETQYF. CDR3 nucleotides: TGTGCCAGTAGTATAGTTGGGCAGTACGAGACCCAGTACTTC. The chain couples TRBV19 to TRBJ2-5; D is unclear. CDR3 length: 14 residues. The germline V and J ends were trimmed by 1 base and 5 bases, with 11 bases remaining between them. Germline V lookup: CDR1 LNHDA, CDR2 SQIVND (reference sequence).